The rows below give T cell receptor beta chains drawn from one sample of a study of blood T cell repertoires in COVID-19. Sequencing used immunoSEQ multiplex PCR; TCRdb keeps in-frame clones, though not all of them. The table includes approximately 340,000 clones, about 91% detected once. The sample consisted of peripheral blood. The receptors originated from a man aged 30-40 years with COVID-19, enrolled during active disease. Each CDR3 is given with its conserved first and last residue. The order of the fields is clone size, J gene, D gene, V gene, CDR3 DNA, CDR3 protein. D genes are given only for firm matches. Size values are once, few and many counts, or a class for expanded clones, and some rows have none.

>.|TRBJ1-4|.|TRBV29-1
TGCAGCGTTGTCGGGGTGGGCGGAAAACTGTTTTTT
CSVVGVGGKLFF
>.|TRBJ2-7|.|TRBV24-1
TGTGCCACCAGTGATTTATGGAGGCAGGGAGGCGAGCAGTACTTC
CATSDLWRQGGEQYF
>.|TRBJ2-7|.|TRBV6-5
TGTGCCAGCAGTTACCGGGGTTCCACCTACGAGCAGTACTTC
CASSYRGSTYEQYF
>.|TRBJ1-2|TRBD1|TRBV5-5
TGTGCCAGCAGCTTGGAGGGGGCTAGTGGCTACACCTTC
CASSLEGASGYTF
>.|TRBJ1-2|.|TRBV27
TGTGCCAGCAGTTTAGGTCCCGGAGGTAGCGACTATGGCTACACCTTC
CASSLGPGGSDYGYTF
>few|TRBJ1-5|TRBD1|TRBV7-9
TGTGCCAGCAGCGGGGGACAGAGCTATAGCAATCAGCCCCAGCATTTT
CASSGGQSYSNQPQHF
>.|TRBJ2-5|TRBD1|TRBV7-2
TGTGCCAGCAGCTTGGACAGGGGGTCGATTATAGGGGAGACCCAGTACTTC
CASSLDRGSIIGETQYF
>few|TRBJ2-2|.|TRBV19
TGTGCCAGTAGTTTCGGCAGGGCGAACACCGGGGAGCTGTTTTTT
CASSFGRANTGELFF
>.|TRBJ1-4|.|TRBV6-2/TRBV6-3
TGTGCCAGCAGTTCCTACAGCTTTTCTAATGAAAAACTGTTTTTT
CASSSYSFSNEKLFF
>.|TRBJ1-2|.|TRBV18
TGTGCCAGCTCACCGCCATTCGAAGCCGACTATGGCTACACCTTC
CASSPPFEADYGYTF
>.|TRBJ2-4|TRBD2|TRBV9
TGTGCCAGCAGCGTAGTATCTGGGACTAGCGGGGGGAACATTCAGTACTTC
CASSVVSGTSGGNIQYF
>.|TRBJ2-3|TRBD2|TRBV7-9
TGTGCCAGCAGCTTCGAGCGGGGCGGACTTAGCACAGATACGCAGTATTTT
CASSFERGGLSTDTQYF